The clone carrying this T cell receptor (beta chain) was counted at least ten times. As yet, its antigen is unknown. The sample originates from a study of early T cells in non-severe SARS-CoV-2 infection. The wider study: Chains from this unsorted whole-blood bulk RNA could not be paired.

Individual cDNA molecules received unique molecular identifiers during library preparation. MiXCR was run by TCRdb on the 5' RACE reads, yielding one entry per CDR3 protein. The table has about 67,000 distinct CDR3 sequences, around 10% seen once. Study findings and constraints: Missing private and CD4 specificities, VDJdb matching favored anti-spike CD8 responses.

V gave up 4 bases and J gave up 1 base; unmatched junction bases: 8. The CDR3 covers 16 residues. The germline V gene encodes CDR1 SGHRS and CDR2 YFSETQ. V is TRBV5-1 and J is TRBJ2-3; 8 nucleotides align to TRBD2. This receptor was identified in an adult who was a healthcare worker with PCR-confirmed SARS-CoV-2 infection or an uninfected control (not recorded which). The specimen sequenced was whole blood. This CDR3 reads CASSRVTSGRTDTQYF. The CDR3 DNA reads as TGCGCCAGCAGCCGAGTAACTAGCGGTCGCACAGATACGCAGTATTTT.